This T cell receptor (beta chain) was observed in a study of blood T cell repertoires in COVID-19. Study-wide context: PBMCs, B-cell-depleted T cells, or T cells were the source of the cDNA or gDNA that made up the material.

V lost 6 bases and J lost 4; bases outside the gene matches: 5. Germline V gene sequence: CDR1 LNHDA, CDR2 SQIVND (reference sequence). CDR3 size: 15 residues. Here immunoSEQ multiplex PCR was the method, and the copy in TCRdb shows in-frame clones only, minus some. This table holds about 150,000 clones, under 90% found once. This clone turned up a few times. The sequencing sample was made of peripheral blood. The sequence was collected from a human donor in a cohort sampled during active COVID-19. The genes are TRBV19 and TRBJ2-1, with 11 bases matching TRBD2. The CDR3 nucleotides read TGTGCCAGTAGGAAGACTAGCGGGAAATACAATGAGCAGTTCTTC. It codes for CASRKTSGKYNEQFF.